This TCR beta chain was retrieved from a study of regulatory T cells in long-lasting Graves disease. Regarding the study as a whole: Persistent Graves' patients showed less TCR diversity than newly diagnosed patients showed.

The table lists this clonotype with a few counts. No antigen is known for it. HTBI primers from iRepertoire and Arm-PCR of CDR3 regions yielded the TCR beta libraries. Each CDR3 protein gets one entry after TCRdb re-called the multiplex PCR reads with MiXCR. This sample has 420,000 or so distinct CDR3 sequences, with 20% to 30% found just once. Documented time point: persistent/refractory GD, antithyroid drugs over 5 years with positive TRAb. PBMC RNA served as the TCR library source. Graves' disease diagnosis used American Thyroid Association guidelines. Those enrolled as patients came out of an endocrinology department in Xi'an, China. The TCR originated in a female donor with Graves disease. This sample comprised peripheral blood mononuclear cells (PBMCs), obtained when the disease was refractory, from a patient treated with antithyroid drugs.

The CDR3 nucleotides are TGTGCCAGCAGTCTCGGGACTCTCCAGGCTGGAAACACCATATATTTT. It codes for CASSLGTLQAGNTIYF. The rearrangement joins TRBV2 to TRBJ1-3; tentatively, D is TRBD1 (5 bases). Per the germline V gene, CDR1 is SNHLY and CDR2 is FYNNEI. Trimming pared 5 bases from V and 2 bases from J, leaving 16 bases between. The CDR3 has 16 amino acids.